This T cell receptor beta chain emerged from a study of shared clonotypes between healthy human individuals. Study results and limitations: Limitation of the genetic and exposure-history diversity represented came from the few donors.

Germline assignment: CDR1 SGHRS and CDR2 YFSETQ. The CDR3 runs 15 residues. With V trimmed by 5 bases and J by 2 bases, 5 bases remained unmatched. CD8 cells classed as naive were CD45RO-negative and positively selected for CCR7, excluding terminally differentiated effector memory CD45RA+ cells. Healthy HIV-negative adults without recent acute infections or vaccinations served as donors. The data were produced by immunoSEQ multiplex PCR, yet TCRdb's version contains in-frame clones alone and is incomplete. The repertoire holds roughly 850,000 clones, just over 95% seen once, with about 0.25% in the top ten. The count of this clone is one. Its target is not known.

The specimen was naive CD8+ T cells sorted from blood. The chain combines TRBV5-1 with TRBJ2-5; 11 bases are a match to TRBD1. The clonotype comes from a man in his thirties or forties in good health. CDR3 in amino acids: CASSRDRGIQETQYF. CDR3 sequence (DNA): TGCGCCAGCAGTCGGGACAGGGGGATTCAAGAGACCCAGTACTTC.